Presented here are 17 T cell receptor beta chains from one specimen sequenced in a study of T-cell memory formation after mild COVID-19. Each CDR3 protein gets one entry after TCRdb re-called the 5' RACE reads with MiXCR. The table lists 140,000 to 150,000 distinct CDR3 sequences, approximately 21% of them singletons. Sequencing input: PBMCs or a T cell subset sorted from them (not recorded which). Receptors originate from an adult woman who had mild COVID-19 (a few samples of this study predate the infection). Cell type and time point are not known.

J is TRBJ2-1 and V is TRBV20-1; no clear D. This CDR3 is 12 amino acids long. The germline V gene encodes CDR1 DFQATT and CDR2 SNEGSKA (reference sequence). With 3 bases removed from V and 0 bases from J, the gap between germline ends came to 3 bases. The CDR3 reads CSARGSYNEQFF. As DNA, the CDR3 is TGCAGTGCTAGGGGCTCCTACAATGAGCAGTTCTTC.

V is TRBV2 and J is TRBJ1-5; TRBD1 might be the D (5 bases). The V and J ends lost 4 bases and 7 bases respectively, with 14 bases between them. The germline CDR1 and CDR2 sequences are SNHLY and FYNNEI. The CDR3 spans 14 residues. CDR3 DNA sequence: TGTGCCAGCAGTGGCCCTGGGACCGGACAGCCCCAGCATTTT. Protein product: CASSGPGTGQPQHF.

The gene calls are TRBV19 and TRBJ2-7, with 12 bases identical to TRBD1. V lost 6 bases, J lost 4 bases, and 4 bases stayed unmatched. The CDR3 totals 14 residues. Germline assignment: CDR1 LNHDA and CDR2 SQIVND (reference sequence). The CDR3 DNA reads as TGTGCCAGTAGGGGGACAGGGGGCAAGTACGAGCAGTACTTC. Translated: CASRGTGGKYEQYF.

As concerns this clonotype: Being one base from a much bigger clone, this may be a read error. The chain links TRBV9 to TRBJ1-6; D is unresolved. This CDR3 is 14 amino acids long. V lost 0 bases, J lost 4 bases, and 5 bases lay in between. Germline V gene lookup returns CDR1 SGDLS and CDR2 YYNGEE. CDR3 sequence reads: CASSVEQYNSPLHF. For the CDR3, the DNA is TGTGCCAGCAGCGTAGAACAGTATAATTCACCCCTCCACTTT.

V is TRBV5-1 and J is TRBJ1-1; D is unclear. The CDR3 extends over 13 amino acids. V lost 1 base and J 3 bases, leaving 7 bases between the germline ends. From germline, CDR1 is SGHRS and CDR2 YFSETQ. For the CDR3, the DNA is TGCGCCAGCAGCTTGACCTGGGACACTGAAGCTTTCTTT. It translates to CASSLTWDTEAFF.

The V call is TRBV7-2, the J call TRBJ2-4, with D possibly TRBD2 on 6 matching bases. CDR3 length: 14 amino acids. V was shortened by 0 bases and J by 7 bases, with 10 bases between the two germline ends. Germline V gene lookup returns CDR1 SGHTA and CDR2 FQGNSA. CDR3: CASSLAGGNNIQYF. Here the CDR3 DNA reads TGTGCCAGCAGCTTAGCGGGGGGAAATAACATTCAGTACTTC.

The CDR3 sequence: CAISTSVEQFF. The CDR3 DNA reads as TGTGCCATCAGTACTAGCGTTGAGCAGTTCTTC. This chain links TRBV10-3 with TRBJ2-1; 7 bases align to TRBD2. The junction had 1 base not matched to a gene; V was cut back by 5 bases and J by 9 bases. CDR1 and CDR2 from the germline V gene are ENHRY and SYGVKD. The CDR3 sequence is 11 residues long.

V usage is TRBV12-3 or TRBV12-4 and J usage is TRBJ2-1, with 7 positions matching TRBD2. This CDR3 is built from 15 residues. V shed 6 bases, J shed 0 bases, and the junction held 5 bases outside the gene matches. CDR3 protein: CASSRAGFSYNEQFF. The CDR3 DNA reads TGTGCCAGCAGCCGAGCGGGGTTCTCCTACAATGAGCAGTTCTTC.

The chain has TRBV20-1 and TRBJ2-3, with D possibly being TRBD1 or TRBD2 (7 bases each). The CDR3 has 14 amino acids. Germline V gives CDR1 DFQATT, CDR2 SNEGSKA (reference sequence). V was trimmed by 5 bases and J by 2 bases, leaving 14 bases between them. CDR3 sequence: CSAPGGGLTDTQYF. The DNA of the CDR3 is TGCAGTGCTCCAGGGGGGGGCCTCACAGATACGCAGTATTTT.

In its sample, this clonotype was seen many times. The chain has TRBV12-3 or TRBV12-4 and TRBJ1-5; 7 nucleotides match TRBD1. This CDR3 has 17 residues. J lost 2 bases, V lost 5 bases, and 12 bases had no gene match. The CDR3 bases are TGTGCCAGCAGTCATAACAGGGGCGAATGGGGCAATCAGCCCCAGCATTTT. Protein: CASSHNRGEWGNQPQHF.

The sample holds a few counts of this clonotype. In nucleotides, the CDR3 is TGTGCCAGCAGCTTAGGGAGGACAGGGATGAACGGCTACACCTTC. Translated, it gives CASSLGRTGMNGYTF. This chain connects TRBV13 to TRBJ1-2; 8 nucleotides match TRBD1. The germline V gene has CDR1 PRHDT and CDR2 FYEKMQ (reference sequence). The V segment lost 0 bases and the J segment 8 bases; nucleotides outside the gene matches: 8. This CDR3 is 15 amino acids long.

This clonotype showed up just a few times. The genes are TRBV11-2 and TRBJ1-1, with no clear D. CDR1 is SGHAT, CDR2 FQNNGV, per germline. V lost 5 bases and J lost 9, with 16 bases in between. The CDR3 has 13 residues. CDR3 amino acids: CASSLSGALQAFF. DNA for the CDR3: TGTGCCAGCAGCCTCAGCGGCGCACTTCAAGCTTTCTTT.

The rearrangement links TRBV19 to TRBJ2-7; no clear D gene. Trimming took off 5 bases at V and 3 bases at J, with 14 bases between the two ends. The CDR3 is 14 amino acids. Germline CDR1 is LNHDA and CDR2 is SQIVND (reference sequence). The CDR3 DNA reads as TGTGCCAGTAGTGGGCGTCAGGAATACTACGAGCAGTACTTC. Protein product: CASSGRQEYYEQYF.

The genes are TRBV5-1 and TRBJ2-3; D tentatively reads TRBD1 or TRBD2 (5 bases each). Germline V gene sequence: CDR1 SGHRS, CDR2 YFSETQ. This CDR3 is 13 amino acids long. Trimming left V 4 bases short and J 5 bases short, with 11 bases between. The CDR3 DNA follows: TGCGCCAGCAGCAAAGGGACGAAAGATACGCAGTATTTT. Its translation is CASSKGTKDTQYF.

J is TRBJ1-1 and V is TRBV5-5; D is possibly TRBD1 (5 bases). Per the germline V gene, CDR1 is SGHKS and CDR2 is YYEKEE (reference sequence). V dropped 2 bases and J dropped 1 base, with 12 bases sitting between them. The CDR3 extends over 15 amino acids. CDR3 DNA sequence: TGTGCCAGCAGCTTAGCAGGGCCCCCGAACACTGAAGCTTTCTTT. Translated: CASSLAGPPNTEAFF.

This clonotype was recorded a few times. The chain combines TRBV20-1 with TRBJ2-1; TRBD1 or TRBD2 may be the D gene (5 bases each). CDR3 size: 17 residues. Between the trimmed V and J ends, which lost 0 bases and 10 bases, there was a span of 25 bases. Per the germline V gene, CDR1 is DFQATT and CDR2 is SNEGSKA (reference sequence). The CDR3 DNA follows: TGCAGTGCTAGAGATTTTCGGGGCCGTGAAGGTGTCGGGGAGCAGTTCTTC. Translated, it gives CSARDFRGREGVGEQFF.

The gene calls are TRBV12-3 or TRBV12-4 and TRBJ1-5; 10 bases are a match to TRBD1. CDR3 size: 16 residues. The ends lost 3 bases at V and 2 bases at J; junction bases unmatched: 4. In DNA form, the CDR3 reads TGTGCCAGCAGTTTTGGCGGGACAGGGGGCAATCAGCCCCAGCATTTT. Translating gives CASSFGGTGGNQPQHF.